The clone carrying this TCR beta chain was seen a handful of times. Its antigen is unknown. Germline CDR1 reads LGHNA; CDR2 reads YNFKEQ. V gave up 1 base and J gave up 6 bases, with 13 bases separating them. CDR3 length equals 15 residues. The data are from a study of beta chain features in type 1 diabetes. Study-level findings and limits: TCRB CDR3s were moderately but significantly shorter in Type 1 diabetes patients in all four CD4+ subsets.

Since all of the isolated RNA was reverse transcribed, expressed TCRB transcripts were what got sequenced. Naive, central memory and regulatory T cell samples came to a mean of approximately 3.3 million reads. Measured with immunoSEQ multiplex PCR; TCRdb has only the in-frame clones, and not every one. Counted here are 130,000 to 150,000 clones, 8% to 13% occurring once; the ten biggest clones make up roughly 1.4%. Central memory, naive, regulatory and stem cell-like memory CD4+ cells were sorted by CD45RO/CCR7/CD25/CD127/CD95/CD27. The sample taken for sequencing was naive CD4+ T cells from blood. This chain links TRBV4-2 with TRBJ2-1; D not certain. This clonotype was sampled from a man between 18 and 35 years old in good health. CDR3 region: CASSQVEIPPNEQFF. For the CDR3, the DNA is TGTGCCAGCAGCCAAGTAGAAATCCCGCCCAATGAGCAGTTCTTC.